The 32 T cell receptor beta chains below come from one sample, sequenced in a study of T cells in localized non-small cell lung cancer. Sequencing used immunoSEQ multiplex PCR; TCRdb keeps in-frame clones, though not all of them. This sample has roughly 40,000 clones, with around 81% found just once. The source was peripheral blood mononuclear cells, collected before any cancer treatment. The receptors shown here come from a male donor older than 55 with stage II lung adenocarcinoma.

The table lists this clone with a few counts. The chain carries TRBV23-1 and TRBJ2-5; tentative D call: TRBD2 (5 bases). The J call could be wrong; TRBJ2-7 is a better fit for the DNA end. TRBV23-1 belongs to the ORF category, with a function that is uncertain. The CDR3 runs 13 residues. As DNA, the CDR3 is TGCGCCAGCAGACTAGGGTCCCACTACGAGCAGTACTTC. Translating gives CASRLGSHYEQYF.

The chain couples TRBV28 to TRBJ1-1; 7 bases map to TRBD1. The V gene's germline CDR1 is MDHEN and CDR2 SYDVKM. V shed 6 bases and J 10 bases; nucleotides not matched to a gene: 8. The CDR3 has 12 amino acids. CDR3 DNA sequence: TGTGCCAGCAGGTCAGGGGGTTTAGTAGCTTTCTTT. It codes for CASRSGGLVAFF.

This clone is termed medium-sized (0.01 to 0.1%). The J gene is TRBJ1-3, the V gene TRBV14, with TRBD1 matching 8 bases. The CDR3 totals 13 residues. The germline V gene has CDR1 SGHDN and CDR2 FVKESK. The J segment lost 7 bases and the V segment lost 3 bases, leaving 2 bases of the junction unmatched. CDR3 in amino acids: CASSQWTGNTIYF. The CDR3 nucleotides are TGTGCCAGCAGCCAGTGGACAGGGAACACCATATATTTT.

This clone qualifies as medium-sized (0.01 to 0.1%). The chain recombines TRBV5-6 with TRBJ1-3; D is possibly TRBD1 (5 bases). The V gene's germline CDR1 is SGHDT and CDR2 YYEEEE. There are 17 residues in the CDR3. V shed 1 base and J shed 0 bases, with 14 bases lying between them. The CDR3 protein is CASSLPRGAFSGNTIYF. CDR3 nucleotides: TGTGCCAGCAGCTTGCCGAGGGGCGCCTTCTCTGGAAACACCATATATTTT.

This chain joins TRBV7-9 and TRBJ1-1; 7 bases are a match to TRBD1. Trimming removed 2 bases from V and 5 bases from J; junction bases left unmatched: 11. The length of the CDR3 is 16 residues. From germline, CDR1 is SEHNR and CDR2 FQNEAQ (reference sequence). In DNA, the CDR3 is TGTGCCAGCAGCTTATACCCCGGGACAGTTAAAACTGAAGCTTTCTTT. It yields the protein CASSLYPGTVKTEAFF.

CDR3 loop: CASSLGGTSLSYEQYF. The CDR3 nucleotides are TGCGCCAGCAGCTTGGGCGGGACTAGCCTATCCTACGAGCAGTACTTC. J is TRBJ2-7 and V is TRBV5-1; 9 nucleotides agree with TRBD2. J gave up 1 base and V 0 bases, and 5 bases lay outside the gene matches. This CDR3 is 16 amino acids long. CDR1 and CDR2 from the germline V gene are SGHRS and YFSETQ.

This rearrangement joins TRBV5-6 to TRBJ2-7; 7 bases agree with TRBD1. The CDR3 runs to 16 residues. J was trimmed by 3 bases and V by 2 bases; bases with no gene match: 11. The germline CDR1 and CDR2 sequences are SGHDT and YYEEEE. Written as DNA, the CDR3 is TGTGCCAGCAGCTTAAAGGGACAGTTATCAATCTACGAGCAGTACTTC. It yields the protein CASSLKGQLSIYEQYF. Full variable domain (outside the CDR3, taken from reference TRBV5-6 and TRBJ2-7): DAGVTQSPTHLIKTRGQQVTLRCSPKSGHDTVSWYQQALGQGPQFIFQYYEEEERQRGNFPDRFSGHQFPNYSSELNVNALLLGDSALYLCASSLKGQLSIYEQYFGPGTRLTVT.

The CDR3 DNA reads TGTGCCAGCAGAAGCGATAACAGAACAGGCGGATCCTACAATGAGCAGTTCTTC. Translation: CASRSDNRTGGSYNEQFF. V gene TRBV7-2 combines with J gene TRBJ2-1; D possibly corresponds to TRBD1 (5 bases). This CDR3 is built from 18 residues. Between the trimmed V and J ends, which lost 6 bases and 1 base, there was a span of 22 bases. Per the germline V gene, CDR1 is SGHTA and CDR2 is FQGNSA.

The chain has TRBV5-4 and TRBJ2-1; D could derive from TRBD1 or TRBD2 (5 bases each). Germline V CDR1 and CDR2: SGHNT, YYREEE (reference sequence). Trimming left V 5 bases short and J 4 bases short, with 16 bases between. The CDR3 loop spans 15 amino acids. CDR3 loop: CASRKERGSYNEQFF. The CDR3 nucleotides are TGTGCCAGCAGGAAAGAGAGGGGCTCTTACAATGAGCAGTTCTTC.

The V gene is TRBV10-3, the J gene TRBJ1-2; 9 bases match TRBD1. The CDR3 consists of 13 residues. Per germline, CDR1 ENHRY and CDR2 SYGVKD. Trimming took 10 bases from V and 8 from J; bases not matched to a gene: 11. Here the CDR3 reads CATSNRDREGYTF. DNA for the CDR3: TGTGCCACTTCGAACCGGGACAGGGAAGGCTACACCTTC.

The chain couples TRBV7-2 to TRBJ1-5, with D possibly TRBD1 on 6 matching bases. The V and J ends lost 5 bases and 6 bases respectively, with 11 bases between them. Germline lookup yields CDR1 SGHTA and CDR2 FQGNSA. This CDR3 spans 13 amino acids. The CDR3 protein is CASSRSRGQPQHF. The CDR3 region has the DNA TGTGCCAGCAGCCGTTCCAGGGGTCAGCCCCAGCATTTT.

V is TRBV11-2 and J is TRBJ2-7; D uncertain. Germline V gene lookup returns CDR1 SGHAT and CDR2 FQNNGV. V was trimmed by 1 base and J by 3 bases, leaving 10 bases between them. The CDR3 is 14 residues long. CDR3 nucleotides: TGTGCCAGCAGCTTAGGTAGGACCGACTACGAGCAGTACTTC. Translating gives CASSLGRTDYEQYF.

The DNA for the CDR3 is TGTGCCAGCAGCTTGATGAGTCAGGGGACGAAAAAACTGTTTTTT. Its protein product is CASSLMSQGTKKLFF. The chain couples TRBV27 to TRBJ1-4; possibly TRBD1 for D (6 bases). The CDR3 spans 15 residues. V was cut by 6 bases and J by 9 bases, with 20 bases left in between. Germline assignment: CDR1 MNHEY and CDR2 SMNVEV (reference sequence).

Worth noting for this clone: Other nucleotide sequences from this sample produce the same CDR3. The V and J genes are TRBV4-2 and TRBJ1-2, with TRBD1 matching 7 bases. CDR1 and CDR2 (germline): LGHNA, YNFKEQ. The CDR3 covers 16 residues. J lost 5 bases, V lost 0 bases, and 9 bases had no gene match. CDR3 DNA sequence: TGTGCCAGCAGCCAAGATTTGACAGGGCAACGGTATGGCTACACCTTC. Its translation is CASSQDLTGQRYGYTF.

V gene TRBV7-9 combines with J gene TRBJ2-3; 7 bases map to TRBD1. Looked up from germline, CDR1 is SEHNR and CDR2 is FQNEAQ (reference sequence). V dropped 1 base and J dropped 3; count of bases not matched to a gene: 4. This CDR3 spans 15 amino acids. The CDR3 sequence: CASSLGQGGTDTQYF. The CDR3, as DNA: TGTGCCAGCAGCTTAGGACAGGGTGGGACAGATACGCAGTATTTT. Filled out from reference TRBV7-9 and TRBJ2-3, the complete variable domain reads DTGVSQNPRHKITKRGQNVTFRCDPISEHNRLYWYRQTLGQGPEFLTYFQNEAQLEKSRLLSDRFSAERPKGSFSTLEIQRTEQGDSAMYLCASSLGQGGTDTQYFGPGTRLTVL.

The J gene is TRBJ1-1, the V gene TRBV5-6; D call uncertain. V shed 2 bases and J shed 1 base, with 9 bases lying between them. The CDR3 loop spans 14 amino acids. Germline CDR1 reads SGHDT; CDR2 reads YYEEEE. For the CDR3, the DNA is TGTGCCAGCAGCTTAAGATTCGGGAACACTGAAGCTTTCTTT. It yields the protein CASSLRFGNTEAFF.

This chain joins TRBV19 and TRBJ1-2; 8 bases match TRBD1. The ends lost 3 bases at V and 6 bases at J; junction bases unmatched: 12. The germline V gene encodes CDR1 LNHDA and CDR2 SQIVND (reference sequence). The CDR3 covers 16 residues. The CDR3 loop is CASSIRLDRGKDGYTF. The CDR3 coding sequence is TGTGCCAGTAGTATTCGTCTAGACAGGGGAAAGGATGGCTACACCTTC.

The CDR3 sequence: CASRSTPGRINEKLFF. The DNA of the CDR3 is TGTGCCAGCAGATCGACCCCAGGGCGCATTAATGAAAAACTGTTTTTT. The chain employs TRBV27 and TRBJ1-4; D may be TRBD1 (5 bases). The germline V gene encodes CDR1 MNHEY and CDR2 SMNVEV (reference sequence). V was pared by 6 bases and J by 4 bases, with 18 bases between. There are 16 residues in the CDR3.

This chain joins TRBV6-5 and TRBJ2-7, with TRBD1 as a possible D gene (7 bases). V lost 8 bases to trimming and J lost 2 bases, with 19 bases between them. This CDR3 is 15 amino acids long. The germline gives CDR1 MNHEY, CDR2 SVGAGI. For the CDR3, the DNA is TGTGCCAGCTCTACTCAGGGGGGACGTACCTACGAGCAGTACTTC. Protein: CASSTQGGRTYEQYF.

V usage is TRBV6-1 and J usage is TRBJ2-1; D not resolved. Germline assignment: CDR1 MNHNS and CDR2 SASEGT. The ends were cut back, 6 bases at V and 4 bases at J, with 10 bases in the middle. The CDR3 covers 13 residues. The CDR3 region is CASSSTSYNEQFF. In DNA form, the CDR3 reads TGTGCCAGCAGCTCGACTTCTTACAATGAGCAGTTCTTC.

The chain joins TRBV25-1 to TRBJ1-3; no clear D gene. The CDR3 extends over 12 amino acids. Trimming removed 7 bases at V and 3 bases at J, with 7 bases between. From germline, CDR1 is MGHDK and CDR2 SYGVNS. CDR3 sequence: CASTWGGNTIYF. CDR3 DNA: TGTGCCAGCACCTGGGGTGGAAACACCATATATTTT. Supplemented by reference TRBV25-1 and TRBJ1-3, the full variable domain reads EADIYQTPRYLVIGTGKKITLECSQTMGHDKMYWYQQDPGMELHLIHYSYGVNSTEKGDLSSESTVSRIRTEHFPLTLESARPSHTSQYLCASTWGGNTIYFGEGSWLTVV.

The chain employs TRBV30 and TRBJ1-1, with D unresolved. From germline, CDR1 is GTSNPN and CDR2 SVGIG (reference sequence). V gave up 2 bases and J gave up 6 bases, with 22 bases separating them. This CDR3 contains 16 residues. The CDR3, as DNA: TGTGCCTGGAGTTCCCACATAGGGCGGGTTTCGGCTGAAGCTTTCTTT. Its translation is CAWSSHIGRVSAEAFF.

The chain uses TRBV4-2 and TRBJ1-2, with D hard to call. CDR3 size: 13 residues. V dropped 1 base and J dropped 2 bases, with 5 bases sitting between them. The germline V gene encodes CDR1 LGHNA and CDR2 YNFKEQ. The CDR3 bases are TGTGCCAGCAGCCAAGGAGGGAACTATGGCTACACCTTC. Its protein product is CASSQGGNYGYTF.

This clone showed up just a few times. The gene calls are TRBV4-1 and TRBJ1-1; D is possibly TRBD1 (5 bases). Germline-derived CDR1 and CDR2 are MGHRA and YSYEKL. Trimming shortened V by 3 bases and J by 4 bases, and 18 bases separated the two germline ends. The CDR3 length is 16 residues. The DNA of the CDR3 is TGCGCCAGCAGCCATCCCCTCGGGGCACCGGGCACTGAAGCTTTCTTT. It is translated as CASSHPLGAPGTEAFF.

By proportion, this clone is medium-sized. J is TRBJ2-2 and V is TRBV6-5; D uncertain. Germline loops: CDR1 MNHEY, CDR2 SVGAGI. The CDR3 is 14 amino acids. V was clipped by 2 bases and J by 4 bases, with 8 bases between them. CDR3: CASSYNRPTGELFF. CDR3 DNA: TGTGCCAGCAGTTACAACAGACCCACCGGGGAGCTGTTTTTT.

The V gene is TRBV30, the J gene TRBJ2-3, with TRBD2 matching over 13 bases. V lost 0 bases to trimming and J lost 5 bases; unmatched junction nucleotides: 5. The CDR3 totals 16 residues. Germline V gene sequence: CDR1 GTSNPN, CDR2 SVGIG (reference sequence). Here the CDR3 reads CAWSVRLAGGQDTQYF. In DNA form, the CDR3 reads TGTGCCTGGAGTGTAAGACTAGCGGGAGGTCAAGATACGCAGTATTTT.

This rearrangement joins TRBV6-6 to TRBJ2-3; TRBD1 might be the D (6 bases). V was trimmed by 6 bases and J by 2 bases, leaving 12 bases between them. Germline V CDR1 and CDR2: MNHNY, SVGAGI (reference sequence). This CDR3 region has 14 residues. The CDR3, as DNA: TGTGCCAGCAGCCGACGGACAGCCACAGATACGCAGTATTTT. It specifies CASSRRTATDTQYF.

This sequence joins TRBV28 and TRBJ2-7; 8 bases are shared with TRBD2. V dropped 11 bases and J dropped 3; count of bases not matched to a gene: 12. This CDR3 is built from 14 residues. The germline V gene encodes CDR1 MDHEN and CDR2 SYDVKM. The CDR3 bases are TGTGCCTCCGAGGGGAAAAGCGGGAGCTACGAGCAGTACTTC. Its protein is CASEGKSGSYEQYF.

The rearrangement links TRBV4-3 to TRBJ2-7; D unclear. The V end lost 2 bases, the J end lost 0 bases, and 11 bases lay between the germline ends. Germline CDR1 reads LGHNA; CDR2 reads YSLEER. The length of the CDR3 is 15 residues. The CDR3 reads CASSQLIGSSYEQYF. CDR3 in DNA: TGCGCCAGCAGCCAACTAATCGGCAGCTCCTACGAGCAGTACTTC.

The chain is built from TRBV7-6 and TRBJ1-1; 7 nucleotides align to TRBD1. V lost 5 bases to trimming and J lost 0 bases; unmatched junction nucleotides: 3. Per germline, CDR1 SGHVS and CDR2 FNYEAQ. This CDR3 comprises 14 residues. The CDR3 bases are TGTGCCAGCAGCAAGGGACAGCTGAACACTGAAGCTTTCTTT. Its translation is CASSKGQLNTEAFF.

This rearrangement joins TRBV30 to TRBJ2-5; 10 bases agree with TRBD2. The J call may be incorrect, as the DNA end agrees better with TRBJ2-7. The CDR3 is made up of 18 amino acids. The germline gives CDR1 GTSNPN, CDR2 SVGIG (reference sequence). The CDR3 coding sequence is TGTGCCTGGAGTATGCCCGTAGGAGCGGGAGGGAAGGCCTACGAGCAGTACTTC. This codes for CAWSMPVGAGGKAYEQYF.

V is TRBV6-5 and J is TRBJ2-7, with 8 nucleotides matching TRBD1. The V and J ends lost 6 bases and 6 bases, in that order; junction bases with no gene match: 4. CDR1 and CDR2 (germline): MNHEY, SVGAGI. This CDR3 is built from 12 residues. CDR3 sequence reads: CASSQQGGEQYF. Written as DNA, the CDR3 is TGTGCCAGCAGCCAACAGGGGGGCGAGCAGTACTTC.